This TCR beta chain was sequenced during a study of blood T cell repertoires in COVID-19. On the study more broadly: There were acute and convalescent COVID-19 samples, and they came from the United States, Italy and Spain. Sources were T cells, B-cell-depleted T cells, or PBMCs; the material itself was cDNA or gDNA.

This clone occurred a few times. In the original analysis: Nucleated cell counts were estimated from reference gene primer amplification. Repertoires were generated with immunoSEQ multiplex PCR, while TCRdb's copy carries only in-frame clones and drops some. Clone size and V and J calls were adopted from that table, with D and trimming inferred from the DNA. The table records fewer than 250,000 clones, approximately 85% of them present only once. The germline gives CDR1 WNHNN, CDR2 SYGVQD (reference sequence). This CDR3 contains 13 residues. V dropped 7 bases and J dropped 6; count of bases not matched to a gene: 3.

Sequenced sample: peripheral blood. The TCR comes from a man aged 50-59 years with acute or convalescent COVID-19. V gene TRBV10-1 combines with J gene TRBJ1-1; 12 nucleotides align to TRBD1. CDR3 residues: CASTGDRGPEAFF. CDR3 nucleotide sequence: TGCGCCAGCACCGGGGACAGGGGGCCTGAAGCTTTCTTT.